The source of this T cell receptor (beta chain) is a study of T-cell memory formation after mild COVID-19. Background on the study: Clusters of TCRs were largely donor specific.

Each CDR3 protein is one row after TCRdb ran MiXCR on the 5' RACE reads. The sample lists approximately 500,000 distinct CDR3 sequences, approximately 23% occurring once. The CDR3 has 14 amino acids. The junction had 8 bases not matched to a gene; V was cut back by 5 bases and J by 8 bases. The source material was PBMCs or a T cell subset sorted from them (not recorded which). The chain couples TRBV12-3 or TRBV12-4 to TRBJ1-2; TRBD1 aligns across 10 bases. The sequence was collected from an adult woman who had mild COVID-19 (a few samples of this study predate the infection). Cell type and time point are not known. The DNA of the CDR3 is TGTGCCAGCAGTCCGGCCGGGACAGGGGAAGGCTACACCTTC. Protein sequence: CASSPAGTGEGYTF.